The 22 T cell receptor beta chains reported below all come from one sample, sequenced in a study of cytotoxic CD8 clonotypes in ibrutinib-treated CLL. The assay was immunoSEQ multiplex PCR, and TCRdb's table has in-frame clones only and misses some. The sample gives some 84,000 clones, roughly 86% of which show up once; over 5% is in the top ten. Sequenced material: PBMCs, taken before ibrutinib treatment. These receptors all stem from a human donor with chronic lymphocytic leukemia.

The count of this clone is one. CDR3 in amino acids: CASSIKGTSYEQYF. CDR3 DNA: TGTGCCAGTAGTATAAAAGGGACCTCCTACGAGCAGTACTTC. The chain uses TRBV19 and TRBJ2-7, with D perhaps matching TRBD1 or TRBD2 (5 bases each). Looked up from germline, CDR1 is LNHDA and CDR2 is SQIVND (reference sequence). This CDR3 comprises 14 residues. The ends were cut back, 2 bases at V and 0 bases at J, with 8 bases in the middle.

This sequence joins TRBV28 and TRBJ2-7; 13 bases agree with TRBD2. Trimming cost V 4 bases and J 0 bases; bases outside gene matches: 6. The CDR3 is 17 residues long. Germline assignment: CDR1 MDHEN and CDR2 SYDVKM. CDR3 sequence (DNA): TGTGCCAGCAGTTCGCCTTGGACTAGCGGGAGCTCCTACGAGCAGTACTTC. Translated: CASSSPWTSGSSYEQYF.

The CDR3 region has the DNA TGCGCCAGCAGCTTTGTACAGGCCTCAGAAGAGCAGTTCTTC. Translating it yields CASSFVQASEEQFF. V is TRBV5-1 and J is TRBJ2-1; tentatively, D is TRBD1 (5 bases). Germline V gene data show CDR1 as SGHRS and CDR2 as YFSETQ. With 2 bases removed from V and 10 bases from J, the gap between germline ends came to 16 bases. CDR3 size: 14 residues.

CDR3 sequence: CASRRGYEQFF. The CDR3 nucleotides are TGTGCCAGCCGTAGGGGTTATGAGCAGTTCTTC. The chain links TRBV11-1 to TRBJ2-1, with D possibly matching TRBD1 (5 bases). The ends were cut back, 8 bases at V and 8 bases at J, with 10 bases in the middle. Germline V gives CDR1 SGHAT, CDR2 FQDESV (reference sequence). This CDR3 has 11 amino acids.

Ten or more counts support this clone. CDR3 loop: CASSYSSNNQPQHF. The CDR3 nucleotides are TGTGCCAGCAGTTACTCGAGTAACAATCAGCCCCAGCATTTT. This chain uses TRBV6-5 with TRBJ1-5; D remains unclear. Trimming took off 0 bases at V and 3 bases at J, with 6 bases between the two ends. Germline loops: CDR1 MNHEY, CDR2 SVGAGI. The CDR3 covers 14 residues.

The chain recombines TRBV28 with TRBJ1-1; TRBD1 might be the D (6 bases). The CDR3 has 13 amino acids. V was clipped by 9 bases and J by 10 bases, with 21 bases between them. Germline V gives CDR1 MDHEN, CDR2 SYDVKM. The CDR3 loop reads CASTGTPGPRAFF. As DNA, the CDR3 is TGTGCCAGTACAGGGACACCAGGGCCTCGAGCTTTCTTT.

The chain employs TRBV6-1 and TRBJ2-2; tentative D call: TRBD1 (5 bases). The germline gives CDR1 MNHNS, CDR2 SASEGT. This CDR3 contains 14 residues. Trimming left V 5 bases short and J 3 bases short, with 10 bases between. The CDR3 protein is CASSPQGDTGELFF. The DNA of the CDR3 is TGTGCCAGCAGTCCGCAGGGTGACACCGGGGAGCTGTTTTTT.

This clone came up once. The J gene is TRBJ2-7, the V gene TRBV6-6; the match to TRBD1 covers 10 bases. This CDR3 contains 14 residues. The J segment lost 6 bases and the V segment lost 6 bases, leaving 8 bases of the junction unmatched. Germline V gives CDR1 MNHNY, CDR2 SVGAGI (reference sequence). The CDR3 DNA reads TGTGCCAGCAGCCACCGGGACAGGGGAAGCGAGCAGTACTTC. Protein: CASSHRDRGSEQYF.

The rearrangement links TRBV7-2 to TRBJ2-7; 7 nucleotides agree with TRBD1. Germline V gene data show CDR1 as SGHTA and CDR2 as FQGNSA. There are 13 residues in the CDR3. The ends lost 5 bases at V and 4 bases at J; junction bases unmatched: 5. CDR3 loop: CASSEGQRYEQYF. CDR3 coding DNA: TGTGCCAGCAGCGAGGGACAGAGATACGAGCAGTACTTC. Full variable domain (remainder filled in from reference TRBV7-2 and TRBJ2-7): GAGVSQSPSNKVTEKGKDVELRCDPISGHTALYWYRQSLGQGLEFLIYFQGNSAPDKSGLPSDRFSAERTGGSVSTLTIQRTQQEDSAVYLCASSEGQRYEQYFGPGTRLTVT.

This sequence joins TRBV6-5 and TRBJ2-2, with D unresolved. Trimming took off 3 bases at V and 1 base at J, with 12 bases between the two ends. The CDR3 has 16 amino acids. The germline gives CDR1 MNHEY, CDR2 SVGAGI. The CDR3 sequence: CASSYYRRLNTGELFF. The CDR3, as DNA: TGTGCCAGCAGTTATTATAGAAGGTTGAACACCGGGGAGCTGTTTTTT.

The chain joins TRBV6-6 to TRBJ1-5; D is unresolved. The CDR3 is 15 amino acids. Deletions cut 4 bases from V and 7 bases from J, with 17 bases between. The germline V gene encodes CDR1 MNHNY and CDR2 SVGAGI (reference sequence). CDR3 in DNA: TGTGCCAGCAGTTCGCCCCCCGGGGAATGGCAGCCCCAGCATTTT. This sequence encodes CASSSPPGEWQPQHF.

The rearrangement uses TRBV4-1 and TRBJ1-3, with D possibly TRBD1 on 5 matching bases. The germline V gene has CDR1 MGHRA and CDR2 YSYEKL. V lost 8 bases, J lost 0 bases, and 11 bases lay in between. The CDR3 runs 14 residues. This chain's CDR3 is CASRDEGSGNTIYF. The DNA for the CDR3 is TGCGCCAGCCGGGACGAGGGCTCTGGAAACACCATATATTTT.

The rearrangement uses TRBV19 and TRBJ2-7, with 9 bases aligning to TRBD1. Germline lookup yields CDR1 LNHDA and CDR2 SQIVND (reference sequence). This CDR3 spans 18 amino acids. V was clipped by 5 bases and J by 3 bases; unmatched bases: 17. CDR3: CASSPRQGGRAKHYEQYF. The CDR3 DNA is TGTGCCAGTAGTCCAAGACAGGGGGGTCGCGCCAAACACTACGAGCAGTACTTC.

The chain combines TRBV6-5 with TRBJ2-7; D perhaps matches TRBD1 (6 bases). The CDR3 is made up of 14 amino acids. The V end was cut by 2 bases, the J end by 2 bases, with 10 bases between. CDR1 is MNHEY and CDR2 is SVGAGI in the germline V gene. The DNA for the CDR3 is TGTGCCAGCAGTTACGACAGGCATGCCTACGAGCAGTACTTC. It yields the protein CASSYDRHAYEQYF.

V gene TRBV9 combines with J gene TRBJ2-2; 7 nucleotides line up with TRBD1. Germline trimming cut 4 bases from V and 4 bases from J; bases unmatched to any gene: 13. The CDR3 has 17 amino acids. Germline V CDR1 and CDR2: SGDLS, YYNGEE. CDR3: CASSIYRGSGGTGELFF. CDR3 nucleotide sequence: TGTGCCAGCAGCATATACAGGGGCAGTGGAGGCACCGGGGAGCTGTTTTTT.

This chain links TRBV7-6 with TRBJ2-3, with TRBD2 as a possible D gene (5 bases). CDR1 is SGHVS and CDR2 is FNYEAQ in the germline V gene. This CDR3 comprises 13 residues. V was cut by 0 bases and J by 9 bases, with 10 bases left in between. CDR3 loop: CASSLALSDTQYF. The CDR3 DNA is TGTGCCAGCAGCTTAGCGCTTAGCGACACGCAGTATTTT.

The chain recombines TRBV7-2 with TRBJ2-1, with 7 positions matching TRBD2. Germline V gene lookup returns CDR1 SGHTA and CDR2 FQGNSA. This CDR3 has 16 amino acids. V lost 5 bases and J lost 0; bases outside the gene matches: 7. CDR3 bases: TGTGCCAGCAGCCAGGCTGGCGGGAGCTCCTACAATGAGCAGTTCTTC. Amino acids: CASSQAGGSSYNEQFF.

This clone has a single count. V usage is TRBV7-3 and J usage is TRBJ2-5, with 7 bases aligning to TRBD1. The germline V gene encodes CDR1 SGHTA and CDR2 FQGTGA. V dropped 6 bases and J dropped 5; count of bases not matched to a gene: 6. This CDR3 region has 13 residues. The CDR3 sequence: CASSTTGSETQYF. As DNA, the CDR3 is TGTGCCAGCAGTACGACAGGGTCGGAGACCCAGTACTTC.

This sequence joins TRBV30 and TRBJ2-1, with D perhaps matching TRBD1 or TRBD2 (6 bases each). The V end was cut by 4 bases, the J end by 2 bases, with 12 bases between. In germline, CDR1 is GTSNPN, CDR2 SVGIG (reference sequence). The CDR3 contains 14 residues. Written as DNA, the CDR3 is TGTGCCTGGAATCGACGGGGGCCCTACAATGAGCAGTTCTTC. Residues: CAWNRRGPYNEQFF. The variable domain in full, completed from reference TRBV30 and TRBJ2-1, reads SQTIHQWPATLVQPVGSPLSLECTVEGTSNPNLYWYRQAAGRGLQLLFYSVGIGQISSEVPQNLSASRPQDRQFILSSKKLLLSDSGFYLCAWNRRGPYNEQFFGPGTRLTVL.

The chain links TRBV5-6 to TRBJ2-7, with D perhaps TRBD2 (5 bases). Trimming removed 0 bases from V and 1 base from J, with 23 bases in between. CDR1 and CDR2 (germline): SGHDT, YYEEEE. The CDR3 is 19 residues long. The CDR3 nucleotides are TGTGCCAGCAGCTTGGTTCGCCCAGATGAGGGATTGTCGTCCTACGAGCAGTACTTC. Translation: CASSLVRPDEGLSSYEQYF.

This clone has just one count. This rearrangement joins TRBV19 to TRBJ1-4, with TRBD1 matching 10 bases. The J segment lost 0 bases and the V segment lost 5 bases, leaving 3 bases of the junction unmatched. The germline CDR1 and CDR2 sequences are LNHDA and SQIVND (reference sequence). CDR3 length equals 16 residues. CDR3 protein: CASSFGQGATNEKLFF. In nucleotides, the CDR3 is TGTGCCAGTAGTTTCGGACAGGGGGCAACTAATGAAAAACTGTTTTTT.

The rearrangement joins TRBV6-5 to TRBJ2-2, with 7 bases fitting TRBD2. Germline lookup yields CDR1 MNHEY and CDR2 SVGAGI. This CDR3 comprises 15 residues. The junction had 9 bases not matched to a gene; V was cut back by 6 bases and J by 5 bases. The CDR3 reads CASRMAGVATGELFF. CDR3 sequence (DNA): TGTGCCAGCAGAATGGCGGGAGTTGCTACCGGGGAGCTGTTTTTT.